In this sample, the clone carrying this TCR beta chain turned up once. The sample originates from a study of T cell responses to AZD1222 COVID-19 vaccine. Data came from immunoSEQ multiplex PCR; TCRdb stores just in-frame clones and leaves some out. Here the sample spans 130,000 to 150,000 clones, 80% to 95% being singletons. This sequence was found in an adult in good health. The sequencing here drew on peripheral blood, taken on day 0 of AZD1222 vaccination.

This CDR3 reads CASSWDVYNEQFF. For the CDR3, the DNA is TGCGCCAGCAGCTGGGACGTTTACAATGAGCAGTTCTTC. The chain links TRBV10-2 to TRBJ2-1; either TRBD1 or TRBD2 may fit D (5 bases each). Trimming left V 6 bases short and J 4 bases short, with 10 bases between. There are 13 residues in the CDR3. The germline V gene encodes CDR1 WSHSY and CDR2 SAAADI.